These 22 T cell receptor beta chains share one sample of origin, sequenced in a study of blood T cell repertoires in COVID-19 (dated by TCRdb to 2020 to 2021). Library prep was done by the immunoSEQ multiplex PCR assay. Here the immuneACCESS table is served through TCRdb, limited to in-frame sequences with V and J called. Missing clones are a known gap in these copies; in checked studies unresolved V genes cover under half, and the rest lacks a known reason. The sample table shows around 220,000 clones, and more than 75% are seen once. Less than 9.5% of the sample goes to the ten largest clones. Sequenced material: peripheral blood. Source of these receptors: an elderly woman with COVID-19, enrolled during active disease.

The chain carries TRBV28 and TRBJ2-7; TRBD2 matches 10 bases. Unmatched junction bases numbered 9, after V lost 5 bases and J lost 5 bases. This CDR3 has 15 amino acids. Germline values: CDR1 MDHEN, CDR2 SYDVKM. As DNA, the CDR3 is TGTGCCAGCAGTACTCTAGCGGGAGAGAGGAACGAGCAGTACTTC. This translates into CASSTLAGERNEQYF.

In its sample, this clone was seen once. The chain joins TRBV4-2 to TRBJ2-2; the D is unclear. This CDR3 region has 14 residues. V was pared by 6 bases and J by 6 bases, with 14 bases between. CDR1 and CDR2 from the germline V gene are LGHNA and YNFKEQ. CDR3: CASRDSLVAGELFF. In nucleotides, the CDR3 is TGTGCCAGCAGAGATAGCCTAGTCGCCGGGGAGCTGTTTTTT.

The rearrangement uses TRBV19 and TRBJ2-5, with D perhaps matching TRBD2 (6 bases). This CDR3 region has 12 residues. V lost 5 bases to trimming and J lost 5 bases, with 9 bases between them. Germline V lookup: CDR1 LNHDA, CDR2 SQIVND (reference sequence). CDR3: CASSRGSETQYF. CDR3 bases: TGTGCCAGTAGTCGGGGGTCGGAGACCCAGTACTTC.

The V gene is TRBV28, the J gene TRBJ2-4, with a possible D match to TRBD1 (5 bases). The ends were cut back, 2 bases at V and 3 bases at J, with 14 bases in the middle. The germline V gene encodes CDR1 MDHEN and CDR2 SYDVKM. The CDR3 spans 16 residues. CDR3 coding DNA: TGTGCCAGCAGTTTACGGGCAGGGCTTGTCAAAAACATTCAGTACTTC. Its protein product is CASSLRAGLVKNIQYF.

The chain uses TRBV27 and TRBJ2-5; D might be TRBD1 (6 bases). Germline CDR1 and CDR2: MNHEY and SMNVEV (reference sequence). This CDR3 is 12 amino acids long. Trimming took 3 bases from V and 4 from J, leaving 6 bases between them. CDR3 in amino acids: CASSFRGETQYF. Here the CDR3 DNA reads TGTGCCAGCAGTTTCAGGGGAGAGACCCAGTACTTC.

The chain joins TRBV25-1 to TRBJ2-5; D is possibly TRBD2 (5 bases). This CDR3 comprises 14 residues. Looked up from germline, CDR1 is MGHDK and CDR2 is SYGVNS. Between the trimmed V and J ends, which lost 1 base and 9 bases, there was a span of 15 bases. The CDR3 sequence is CASSEFGGLGAQYF. CDR3 sequence (DNA): TGTGCCAGCAGTGAATTCGGCGGCCTCGGGGCCCAGTACTTC.

Notes on this clone: An end of the junction differs from the germline gene, which may be a read error. The rearrangement links TRBV7-9 to TRBJ2-7; TRBD2 aligns across 11 bases. The CDR3 spans 14 residues. CDR1 is SEHNR and CDR2 is FQNEAQ in the germline V gene (reference sequence). In DNA form, the CDR3 reads TGTGCCAGCACCTTAGCGGGAGGGTTTTACGAGCAGTACTTC. Its protein is CASTLAGGFYEQYF.

The chain links TRBV12-3 or TRBV12-4 to TRBJ2-3; 7 nucleotides agree with TRBD2. CDR3 length: 13 residues. The V segment lost 6 bases and the J segment 9 bases; nucleotides outside the gene matches: 9. This CDR3 reads CASSHSGGGTQYF. CDR3 bases: TGTGCCAGCAGCCACAGTGGGGGGGGGACGCAGTATTTT.

The CDR3 nucleotides are TGTGCCAGTAGTCCCGGGGGAGCCTATGGCTACACCTTC. It encodes CASSPGGAYGYTF. The rearrangement uses TRBV19 and TRBJ1-2; TRBD1 is a possible D gene (5 bases). This CDR3 spans 13 amino acids. Looked up from germline, CDR1 is LNHDA and CDR2 is SQIVND (reference sequence). V was cut by 5 bases and J by 4 bases, with 11 bases left in between.

V and J are TRBV18 and TRBJ2-1, with 9 bases lining up with TRBD1. The CDR3 sequence is 15 residues long. V was pared by 8 bases and J by 6 bases, with 11 bases of the junction left unmatched. CDR1 is KGHSH and CDR2 is LQKENI in the germline V gene. CDR3 in amino acids: CASTTGGEAVNEQFF. The CDR3 DNA reads as TGTGCCAGCACTACAGGGGGCGAGGCGGTCAATGAGCAGTTCTTC.

This sequence joins TRBV19 and TRBJ1-2; no clear D gene. The germline CDR1 and CDR2 sequences are LNHDA and SQIVND (reference sequence). V dropped 3 bases and J dropped 8 bases, with 13 bases sitting between them. The CDR3 has 13 residues. The chain's CDR3 is CASSMREVRGYTF. The CDR3, as DNA: TGTGCCAGTAGTATGAGGGAAGTGAGAGGCTACACCTTC.

V and J are TRBV13 and TRBJ1-6; D is undetermined. The CDR3 extends over 15 amino acids. Germline assignment: CDR1 PRHDT and CDR2 FYEKMQ (reference sequence). V lost 5 bases, J lost 0 bases, and 8 bases lay in between. CDR3 in DNA: TGTGCCAGCAGCACCGGTAGCTCCTATAATTCACCCCTCCACTTT. It specifies CASSTGSSYNSPLHF. The full variable domain, in which reference TRBV13 and TRBJ1-6 provide the parts outside the CDR3, is AAGVIQSPRHLIKEKRETATLKCYPIPRHDTVYWYQQGPGQDPQFLISFYEKMQSDKGSIPDRFSAQQFSDYHSELNMSSLELGDSALYFCASSTGSSYNSPLHFGNGTRLTVT.

The chain couples TRBV27 to TRBJ1-1; TRBD1 agrees at 9 bases. V gave up 6 bases and J gave up 3 bases; unmatched junction bases: 5. This CDR3 spans 14 amino acids. Germline CDR1 and CDR2: MNHEY and SMNVEV (reference sequence). The CDR3 reads CASRRDRDYTEAFF. The DNA for the CDR3 is TGTGCCAGCAGGAGGGACAGGGACTACACTGAAGCTTTCTTT.

This clone was found a few times. J is TRBJ1-5 and V is TRBV30, with 9 bases lining up with TRBD1. The germline gives CDR1 GTSNPN, CDR2 SVGIG (reference sequence). The CDR3 extends over 16 amino acids. J was trimmed by 5 bases and V by 3 bases; bases with no gene match: 11. Here the CDR3 reads CAWSRSSGTGHQPQHF. The CDR3 coding sequence is TGTGCCTGGAGCCGCTCCTCCGGGACAGGGCATCAGCCCCAGCATTTT.

This chain connects TRBV30 to TRBJ2-5, with 10 bases identical to TRBD1. This CDR3 is 14 amino acids long. The germline gives CDR1 GTSNPN, CDR2 SVGIG (reference sequence). After removal of 4 bases from V and 5 bases from J, the junction contained 7 bases not matched to a gene. CDR3 sequence (DNA): TGTGCCTGGACCCCGACAGGGGGCACGGAGACCCAGTACTTC. Protein product: CAWTPTGGTETQYF.

The sample holds a few counts of this clone. This chain uses TRBV28 with TRBJ2-2, with D possibly being TRBD1 (6 bases). Trimming stripped 3 bases from V and 1 base from J, with 9 bases between. In germline, CDR1 is MDHEN, CDR2 SYDVKM. This CDR3 has 15 residues. This CDR3 is CASSLGHLNTGELFF. CDR3 coding DNA: TGTGCCAGCAGTTTGGGACATTTGAACACCGGGGAGCTGTTTTTT.

This clone has only a few counts. V and J are TRBV5-1 and TRBJ2-1; 8 bases line up with TRBD1. The CDR3 runs to 15 residues. The J segment lost 3 bases and the V segment lost 0 bases, leaving 2 bases of the junction unmatched. Germline V gene data show CDR1 as SGHRS and CDR2 as YFSETQ. DNA for the CDR3: TGCGCCAGCAGCTTGGAGGACAGGGTCTACAATGAGCAGTTCTTC. Its protein product is CASSLEDRVYNEQFF. Using reference TRBV5-1 and TRBJ2-1 for the parts outside the CDR3, the full variable domain is KAGVTQTPRYLIKTRGQQVTLSCSPISGHRSVSWYQQTPGQGLQFLFEYFSETQRNKGNFPGRFSGRQFSNSRSEMNVSTLELGDSALYLCASSLEDRVYNEQFFGPGTRLTVL.

J is TRBJ2-3 and V is TRBV7-3, with D possibly matching TRBD2 (6 bases). Germline V gene lookup returns CDR1 SGHTA and CDR2 FQGTGA. V was shortened by 3 bases and J by 2 bases, with 12 bases between the two germline ends. The CDR3 totals 15 residues. CDR3 bases: TGTGCCAGCAGCTTCGGGGGTTCTACCACAGATACGCAGTATTTT. This sequence encodes CASSFGGSTTDTQYF.

V is TRBV9 and J is TRBJ1-1, with D hard to call. The V end was cut by 4 bases, the J end by 2 bases, with 12 bases between. Per germline, CDR1 SGDLS and CDR2 YYNGEE. The length of the CDR3 is 14 residues. This CDR3 reads CASSIAAGNTEAFF. The CDR3 DNA is TGTGCCAGCAGCATAGCCGCAGGAAACACTGAAGCTTTCTTT.

The CDR3 bases are TGTGCCAGCAGTTACGGTCCTAGCGGCTATTCCTACGAGCAGTACTTC. Its translation: CASSYGPSGYSYEQYF. The chain combines TRBV6-2 or TRBV6-3 with TRBJ2-7, with 7 bases that match TRBD2. Germline V gives CDR1 MNHEY, CDR2 SVGEGT. V shed 2 bases and J 1 base; nucleotides not matched to a gene: 8. The CDR3 has 16 amino acids.

In its sample, this clone was seen a few times. The J gene is TRBJ1-5, the V gene TRBV27; 9 bases line up with TRBD1. Looked up from germline, CDR1 is MNHEY and CDR2 is SMNVEV (reference sequence). This CDR3 is 18 amino acids long. The junction had 15 bases not matched to a gene; V was cut back by 7 bases and J by 2 bases. CDR3 DNA: TGTGCCAGCACCCCCCGGGGGACAGGGTATTTCGGCAATCAGCCCCAGCATTTT. Amino acids: CASTPRGTGYFGNQPQHF.

The chain joins TRBV7-9 to TRBJ1-1; D perhaps matches TRBD1 (5 bases). The germline V and J ends were trimmed by 1 base and 8 bases, with 5 bases remaining between them. Germline CDR1 SEHNR, CDR2 FQNEAQ (reference sequence). The CDR3 loop spans 11 amino acids. As DNA, the CDR3 is TGTGCCAGCAGCTTAGGACAGGAAGCTTTCTTT. It encodes CASSLGQEAFF.